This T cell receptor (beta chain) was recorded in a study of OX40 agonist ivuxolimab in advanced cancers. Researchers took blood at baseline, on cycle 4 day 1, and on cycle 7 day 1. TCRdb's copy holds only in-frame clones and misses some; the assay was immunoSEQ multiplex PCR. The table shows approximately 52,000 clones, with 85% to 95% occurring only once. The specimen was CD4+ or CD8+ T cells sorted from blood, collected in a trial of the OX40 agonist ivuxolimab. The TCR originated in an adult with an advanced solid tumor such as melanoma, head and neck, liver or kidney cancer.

The CDR3 reads CASSFGALNQPQHF. CDR3 in DNA: TGTGCCAGCAGCTTCGGGGCCCTCAATCAGCCCCAGCATTTT. V and J are TRBV7-9 and TRBJ1-5, with D maybe TRBD1 (5 bases). The CDR3 covers 14 residues. CDR1 is SEHNR, CDR2 FQNEAQ, per germline (reference sequence). V lost 3 bases and J 3 bases, leaving 9 bases between the germline ends.